This T cell receptor beta chain was identified during a study of coeliac disease. The assay was immunoSEQ multiplex PCR, and TCRdb's table has in-frame clones only and misses some. The table has under 8,500 clones, around 66% seen once. Germline CDR1 and CDR2: MNHEY and SMNVEV (reference sequence). The V and J ends lost 6 bases and 4 bases, in that order; junction bases with no gene match: 8. The CDR3 is 15 amino acids. Sequenced sample: lamina propria lymphocytes from the gut. The TCR was taken from a man aged 45-65 years with active celiac disease. The chain carries TRBV27 and TRBJ1-3; 8 nucleotides match TRBD1. The CDR3 loop is CASRQGQGGGNTIYF. The CDR3 DNA is TGTGCCAGCAGACAAGGACAGGGAGGAGGAAACACCATATATTTT.